A single TCR beta chain is shown here with its context. Antigen specificity is unknown. Trimming removed 3 bases at V and 9 bases at J, with 12 bases between. The CDR3 covers 13 residues. Germline CDR1 reads SGHDN; CDR2 reads FVKESK. This sample was taken from a study of T cell responses to AZD1222 COVID-19 vaccine. The study's findings and limits: Donors skewed white British and female; clonal diversity was possibly underestimated. Vaccine-associated CD4 TCRs ranged over spike, dominating at 160-218 and 743-854. Targets within unmutated variant regions were reportedly found for nearly half of spike-specific TCRs. At baseline, just five to seven AZD1222 recipients tested seropositive.

The repertoire was sequenced with immunoSEQ multiplex PCR; TCRdb's copy has only in-frame clones and lacks some. The repertoire holds some 150,000 clones, with more than 85% as singletons. The chain is built from TRBV14 and TRBJ2-4; tentative D call: TRBD1 (6 bases). The receptor's source is an adult who had recovered from COVID-19. The input for sequencing was peripheral blood, taken after recovery from COVID-19. Here the CDR3 reads CASSQAGAGIQYF. CDR3 DNA: TGTGCCAGCAGCCAGGCAGGGGCGGGCATTCAGTACTTC.